Presented here are 11 T cell receptor beta chains from one specimen sequenced in a study of CD8 T cells in Susac syndrome. An input of roughly 0.5 to 1 ug of RNA was subjected to reverse transcription using random hexamers. TCRdb used MiXCR to reprocess the immunoSEQ multiplex PCR reads, holding one entry per CDR3 protein. The top ten hold about 0.094% of the sample, which has about 240,000 distinct CDR3 sequences, 90% to 96% seen once. The sample taken for sequencing was CD4+ T cells from PBMCs. These receptors were taken from a human donor with Susac syndrome.

The CDR3, as DNA: TGTGCCTGGAGTGGGACCTTCACCGGGGAGCTGTTTTTT. Its translation: CAWSGTFTGELFF. The chain employs TRBV30 and TRBJ2-2; D uncertain. V was pared by 1 base and J by 4 bases, with 7 bases between. The CDR3 runs 13 residues. Germline V CDR1 and CDR2: GTSNPN, SVGIG (reference sequence).

The V gene is TRBV9, the J gene TRBJ2-3; 11 bases map to TRBD2. The CDR3 totals 18 residues. V trimming: 0 bases; J trimming: 1 base; junction bases outside the gene matches: 7. Germline V CDR1 and CDR2: SGDLS, YYNGEE. The CDR3, as DNA: TGTGCCAGCAGCGTAGGGCTAGCGGGAGGCTTCGGCACAGATACGCAGTATTTT. It specifies CASSVGLAGGFGTDTQYF.

The CDR3 is CATSRDTNYGYTF. Written as DNA, the CDR3 is TGTGCCACCAGCAGAGATACTAACTATGGCTACACCTTC. The chain couples TRBV15 to TRBJ1-2, with no clear D. This CDR3 comprises 13 residues. Trimming stripped 0 bases from V and 0 bases from J, with 2 bases between. From germline, CDR1 is LNHNV and CDR2 YYDKDF (reference sequence).

V gene TRBV6-6 combines with J gene TRBJ1-4; 9 bases line up with TRBD1. CDR1 and CDR2 (germline): MNHNY, SVGAGI (reference sequence). This CDR3 contains 13 residues. Trimming removed 6 bases from V and 8 bases from J; junction bases left unmatched: 4. The CDR3 DNA follows: TGTGCCAGCAGCTATGGGACAGGGGAAAAACTGTTTTTT. Its translation: CASSYGTGEKLFF.

This rearrangement joins TRBV28 to TRBJ2-5; 9 bases align to TRBD1. Unmatched junction bases numbered 4, after V lost 6 bases and J lost 2 bases. Germline assignment: CDR1 MDHEN and CDR2 SYDVKM. This CDR3 comprises 14 residues. CDR3 sequence reads: CASRPTGGQETQYF. In DNA form, the CDR3 reads TGTGCCAGCAGACCGACAGGGGGGCAAGAGACCCAGTACTTC. The full variable domain, completed using reference TRBV28 and TRBJ2-5, is DVKVTQSSRYLVKRTGEKVFLECVQDMDHENMFWYRQDPGLGLRLIYFSYDVKMKEKGDIPEGYSVSREKKERFSLILESASTNQTSMYLCASRPTGGQETQYFGPGTRLLVL.

The chain links TRBV7-9 to TRBJ1-1; D is unresolved. Deletions cut 2 bases from V and 4 bases from J, with 11 bases between. The CDR3 contains 14 residues. Germline assignment: CDR1 SEHNR and CDR2 FQNEAQ (reference sequence). CDR3 sequence (DNA): TGTGCCAGCAGCTTACGGCCGTTCTCCACTGAAGCTTTCTTT. This codes for CASSLRPFSTEAFF.

The chain carries TRBV7-3 and TRBJ2-7; the D gene could be TRBD1 or TRBD2 (7 bases each). Trimming shortened V by 1 base and J by 0 bases, and 13 bases separated the two germline ends. Per the germline V gene, CDR1 is SGHTA and CDR2 is FQGTGA. There are 16 residues in the CDR3. The CDR3: CASSLRGGGSSYEQYF. The CDR3 coding sequence is TGTGCCAGCAGCTTAAGAGGGGGCGGGAGCTCCTACGAGCAGTACTTC.

The V and J genes are TRBV29-1 and TRBJ1-3, with 10 nucleotides matching TRBD1. V gave up 6 bases and J gave up 4 bases; unmatched junction bases: 3. Germline CDR1 and CDR2: SQVTM and ANQGSEA. The CDR3 is 13 residues long. The CDR3 DNA is TGCAGCGTCCGGGACAGGGGCGGAAACACCATATATTTT. The encoded protein is CSVRDRGGNTIYF.

V is TRBV4-2 and J is TRBJ1-2; 10 bases are shared with TRBD1. CDR1 is LGHNA and CDR2 is YNFKEQ in the germline V gene. J lost 8 bases, V lost 5 bases, and 8 bases had no gene match. CDR3 length: 14 amino acids. CDR3 loop: CASSTRQGAIGYTF. Written as DNA, the CDR3 is TGTGCCAGCAGCACCCGACAGGGGGCAATCGGCTACACCTTC.

The V call is TRBV6-5, the J call TRBJ1-1; 7 bases line up with TRBD1. Germline lookup yields CDR1 MNHEY and CDR2 SVGAGI. The CDR3 has 14 amino acids. The V segment lost 6 bases and the J segment 4 bases; nucleotides outside the gene matches: 8. DNA of the CDR3: TGTGCCAGCAGCCCGACAGGGTTTTTCACTGAAGCTTTCTTT. Translated, it gives CASSPTGFFTEAFF.

The chain uses TRBV30 and TRBJ1-2, with D unclear. CDR1 is GTSNPN, CDR2 SVGIG, per germline (reference sequence). The CDR3 is 15 amino acids. Trimming took off 0 bases at V and 3 bases at J, with 14 bases between the two ends. The CDR3 is CAWSVPVGFYYGYTF. The CDR3 bases are TGTGCCTGGAGTGTACCCGTCGGATTCTACTATGGCTACACCTTC.